Listed here are 2 T cell receptor beta chains from one sample, sequenced in a study of Graves' ophthalmopathy and Graves' hyperthyroidism. The TCR beta CDR3 regions underwent amplification from RNA transcripts. After a first-round RT-PCR with HTBI primers, a second-round multiplex PCR was run. TCRdb reprocessed the multiplex PCR reads with MiXCR, giving one entry per CDR3 protein. The top ten hold about 3.3% of the sample, which has 500,000 to 800,000 distinct CDR3 sequences, roughly 41% seen once. Sequenced sample: peripheral blood. These TCRs come from an adult man with Graves' ophthalmopathy.

This clonotype has ten or more counts. The chain uses TRBV2 and TRBJ2-7, with unresolved D. V shed 2 bases and J shed 4 bases, with 9 bases lying between them. The CDR3 runs to 13 residues. CDR1 SNHLY and CDR2 FYNNEI come from the germline V gene. The DNA for the CDR3 is TGTGCCAGCAGTGAACAGGCCGAGTACGAGCAGTACTTC. It yields the protein CASSEQAEYEQYF.

This clonotype was observed at least ten times. The chain recombines TRBV7-3 with TRBJ1-2; a weak D match, TRBD1 (5 bases). V gave up 3 bases and J gave up 6 bases, with 17 bases separating them. The CDR3 runs to 15 residues. The germline gives CDR1 SGHTA, CDR2 FQGTGA. Written as DNA, the CDR3 is TGTGCCAGCAGCTTCTTAGGGGCGTCCCGGGATGGCTACACCTTC. It specifies CASSFLGASRDGYTF.